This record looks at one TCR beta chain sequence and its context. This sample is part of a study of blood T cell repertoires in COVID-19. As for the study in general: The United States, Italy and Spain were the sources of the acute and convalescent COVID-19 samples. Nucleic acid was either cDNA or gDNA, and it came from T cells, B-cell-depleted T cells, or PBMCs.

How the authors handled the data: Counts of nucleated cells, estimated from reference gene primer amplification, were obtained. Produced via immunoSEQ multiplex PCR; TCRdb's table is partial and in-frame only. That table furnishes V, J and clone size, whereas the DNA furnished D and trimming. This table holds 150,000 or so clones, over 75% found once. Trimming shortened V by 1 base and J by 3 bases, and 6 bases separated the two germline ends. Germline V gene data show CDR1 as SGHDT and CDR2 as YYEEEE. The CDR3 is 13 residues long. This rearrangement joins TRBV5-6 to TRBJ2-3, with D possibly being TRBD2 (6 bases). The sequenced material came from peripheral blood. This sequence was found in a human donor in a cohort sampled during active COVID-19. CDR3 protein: CASSLRGTDTQYF. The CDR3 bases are TGTGCCAGCAGCTTGCGGGGGACAGATACGCAGTATTTT.